These T cell receptor beta chains were read from a single sample in a study of blood T cell repertoires in COVID-19. TCRdb's copy holds only in-frame clones and misses some; the assay was immunoSEQ multiplex PCR. In the table there are fewer than 50,000 clones, 65% to 90% of which are singletons. Material: peripheral blood. The receptors were sampled from a human donor in a cohort sampled during active COVID-19. Each CDR3 is given without its conserved first and last residue. Size values are once, few and many counts, or a class for expanded clones, and some rows have none.

v_call	clone_size	j_call	cdr3_aa
TRBV11-3	-	TRBJ2-7	ASSRTSGSYEQY
TRBV29-1	-	TRBJ2-5	SAGFTGKETQY
TRBV5-1	-	TRBJ2-1	ASRWGETGRLNEQF
TRBV7-7	once	TRBJ2-7	ASSLDLAEAGEQY
TRBV25-1	-	TRBJ1-2	ASSATVYGYT
TRBV30	-	TRBJ2-1	AWGVGSFINEQF
TRBV2	-	TRBJ1-2	ASSEMRQGDGYT
TRBV19	few	TRBJ2-2	ASSIGVSGSFTGELF
TRBV5-1	-	TRBJ2-7	ASSFSSGSSYEQY
TRBV11-2	medium-sized	TRBJ1-1	ASSPRGGVAEAF
TRBV30	-	TRBJ2-4	AWSTQNIQY
TRBV5-4	-	TRBJ2-7	ASSLIDEQY
TRBV19	few	TRBJ2-7	ASSLGLAGEVSYEQY
TRBV7-6	once	TRBJ2-1	ASSPTGGGANEQF
TRBV19	-	TRBJ1-2	AARDSYGYT
TRBV21-1	-	TRBJ2-7	ASTPTGGRHCEQY
TRBV6-6	few	TRBJ2-3	ASSPKREGPRPDTQY
TRBV5-1	-	TRBJ1-1	ASSFNLRDTEAF
TRBV19	-	TRBJ1-2	ASSIEAGWRYGYT
TRBV9	-	TRBJ2-3	ASSLASLGDTQY
TRBV27	few	TRBJ2-3	ASSPRGGLVSDTQY
TRBV5-5	-	TRBJ2-3	ASSYRTGVDTQY
TRBV7-2	few	TRBJ2-5	ASSPNRILQETQY
TRBV6-2/TRBV6-3	-	TRBJ2-3	ASSDASGSGIDTQY
TRBV13	-	TRBJ1-1	ASSRGAGRHTEAF
TRBV5-1	-	TRBJ2-3	ASSLTRLLTDTQY
TRBV4-3	-	TRBJ1-2	ASSHDRGIYGYT
TRBV7-6	-	TRBJ2-7	ASSLAGRGYVSEQY
TRBV5-1	few	TRBJ2-6	ASSLDSGSGANVLT
TRBV5-6	-	TRBJ1-5	ASSLGHSNQPQH
TRBV4-3	-	TRBJ2-1	ASSQIMGRQQF
TRBV7-9	few	TRBJ2-7	ASSFGGKNAEQY
TRBV7-2	-	TRBJ1-4	ASSPRTGFNEKLF
TRBV6-5	-	TRBJ1-1	ASSYGGVNTEAF
TRBV7-3	few	TRBJ2-7	ASSLTGGLGYEQY
TRBV25-1	-	TRBJ2-5	ASGRGGETQY
TRBV7-2	-	TRBJ2-1	ASSLRAGAANNEQF
TRBV4-1	-	TRBJ1-2	ASSQDEGAGAAYGYT
TRBV24-1	-	TRBJ2-7	ATSDSTSGYHEQY
TRBV29-1	-	TRBJ2-3	SVGPSGTDTQY
TRBV21-1	once	TRBJ1-2	ASSKLRTGPYGYT
TRBV18	-	TRBJ2-3	ASSALLAGTADTQY
TRBV18	-	TRBJ2-5	ASSLYNQDRQETQY
TRBV11-2	-	TRBJ2-7	ASSPPYGREQY
TRBV29-1	-	TRBJ1-1	SVRSRLNTEAF
TRBV6-4	-	TRBJ1-3	ASREGSSGNTIY
TRBV11-3	-	TRBJ2-5	ASSLAGETQY
TRBV18	-	TRBJ2-6	ASSSLEGAGANVLT
TRBV6-5	-	TRBJ2-5	ASSYSTRETQY
TRBV27	-	TRBJ2-6	ASSYSGSSGANVLT
TRBV2	-	TRBJ1-2	ASSSLRGSNYGYT
TRBV6-6	-	TRBJ2-5	ASSYSGAGQETQY
TRBV2	-	TRBJ1-4	ASRLESGTGDEKLF
TRBV7-2	once	TRBJ2-7	ASSLAGSGRGRLRSYEQY
TRBV6-5	-	TRBJ2-2	ASNYRGTGELF
TRBV5-1	-	TRBJ2-1	ASSPGLRTTNEQF
TRBV24-1	-	TRBJ2-1	ATSLSSGGPDEQF